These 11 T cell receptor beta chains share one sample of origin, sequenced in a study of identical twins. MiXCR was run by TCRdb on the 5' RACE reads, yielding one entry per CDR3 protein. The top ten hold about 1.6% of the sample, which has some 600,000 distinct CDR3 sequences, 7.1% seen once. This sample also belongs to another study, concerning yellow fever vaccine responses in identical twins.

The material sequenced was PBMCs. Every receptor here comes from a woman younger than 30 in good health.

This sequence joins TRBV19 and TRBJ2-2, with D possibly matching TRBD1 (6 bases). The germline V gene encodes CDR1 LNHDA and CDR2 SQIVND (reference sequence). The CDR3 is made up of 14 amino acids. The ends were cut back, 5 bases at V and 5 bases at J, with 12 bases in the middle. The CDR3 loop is CASSVMRGTGELFF. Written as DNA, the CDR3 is TGTGCCAGTAGTGTGATGAGGGGGACCGGGGAGCTGTTTTTT.

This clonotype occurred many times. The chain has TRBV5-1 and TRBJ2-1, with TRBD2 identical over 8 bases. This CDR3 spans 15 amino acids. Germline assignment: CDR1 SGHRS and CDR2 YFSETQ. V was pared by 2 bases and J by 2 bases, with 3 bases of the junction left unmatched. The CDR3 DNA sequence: TGCGCCAGCAGCTTAGCGGGAGAAACCTACAATGAGCAGTTCTTC. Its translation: CASSLAGETYNEQFF. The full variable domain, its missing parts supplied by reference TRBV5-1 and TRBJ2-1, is KAGVTQTPRYLIKTRGQQVTLSCSPISGHRSVSWYQQTPGQGLQFLFEYFSETQRNKGNFPGRFSGRQFSNSRSEMNVSTLELGDSALYLCASSLAGETYNEQFFGPGTRLTVL.

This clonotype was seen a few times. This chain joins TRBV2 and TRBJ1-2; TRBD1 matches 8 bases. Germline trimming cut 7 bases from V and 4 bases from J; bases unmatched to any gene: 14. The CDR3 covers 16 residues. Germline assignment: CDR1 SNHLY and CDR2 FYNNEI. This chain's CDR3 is CASNPSGGTGAYGYTF. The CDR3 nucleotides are TGTGCCAGCAACCCCTCCGGCGGGACAGGCGCCTATGGCTACACCTTC.

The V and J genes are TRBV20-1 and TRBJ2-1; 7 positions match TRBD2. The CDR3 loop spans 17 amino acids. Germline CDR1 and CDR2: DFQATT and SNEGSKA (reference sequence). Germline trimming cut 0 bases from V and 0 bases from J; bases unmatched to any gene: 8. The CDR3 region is CSARDRSGGYSYNEQFF. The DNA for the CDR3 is TGCAGTGCTAGAGACCGGTCGGGGGGTTACTCCTACAATGAGCAGTTCTTC.

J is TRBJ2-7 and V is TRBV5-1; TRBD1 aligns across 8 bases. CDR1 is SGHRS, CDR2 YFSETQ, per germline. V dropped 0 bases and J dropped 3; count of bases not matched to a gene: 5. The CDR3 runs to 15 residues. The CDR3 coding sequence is TGCGCCAGCAGCTTGGGACCAGGGGGCGGCTACGAGCAGTACTTC. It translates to CASSLGPGGGYEQYF. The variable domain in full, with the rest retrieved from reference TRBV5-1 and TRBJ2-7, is KAGVTQTPRYLIKTRGQQVTLSCSPISGHRSVSWYQQTPGQGLQFLFEYFSETQRNKGNFPGRFSGRQFSNSRSEMNVSTLELGDSALYLCASSLGPGGGYEQYFGPGTRLTVT.

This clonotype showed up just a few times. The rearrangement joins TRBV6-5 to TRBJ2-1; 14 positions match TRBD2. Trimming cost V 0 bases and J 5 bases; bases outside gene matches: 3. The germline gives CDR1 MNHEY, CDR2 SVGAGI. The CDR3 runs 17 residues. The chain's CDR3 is CASSYSRGLAGDNEQFF. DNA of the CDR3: TGTGCCAGCAGTTACTCGAGGGGACTAGCGGGAGACAATGAGCAGTTCTTC.

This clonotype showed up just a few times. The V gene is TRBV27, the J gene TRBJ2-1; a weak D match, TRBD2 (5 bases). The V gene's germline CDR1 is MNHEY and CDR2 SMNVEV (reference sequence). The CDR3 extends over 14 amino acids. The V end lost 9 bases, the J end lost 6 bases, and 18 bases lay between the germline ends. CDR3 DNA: TGTGCCAGGATGGTCGGGATGACTTGCAATGAGCAGTTCTTC. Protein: CARMVGMTCNEQFF.

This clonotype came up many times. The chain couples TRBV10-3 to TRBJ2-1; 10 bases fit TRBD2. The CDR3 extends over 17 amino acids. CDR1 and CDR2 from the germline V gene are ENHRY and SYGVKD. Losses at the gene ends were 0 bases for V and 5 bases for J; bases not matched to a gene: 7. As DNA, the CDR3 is TGTGCCATCAGTGAGTCAGAAGCGGGGGGGCCGAACAATGAGCAGTTCTTC. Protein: CAISESEAGGPNNEQFF.

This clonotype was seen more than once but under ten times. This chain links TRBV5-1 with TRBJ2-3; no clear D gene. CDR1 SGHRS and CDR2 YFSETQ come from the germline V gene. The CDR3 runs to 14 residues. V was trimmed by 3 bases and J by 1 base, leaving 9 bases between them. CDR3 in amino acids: CASSWKLGTDTQYF. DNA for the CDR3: TGCGCCAGCAGCTGGAAGCTAGGCACAGATACGCAGTATTTT.

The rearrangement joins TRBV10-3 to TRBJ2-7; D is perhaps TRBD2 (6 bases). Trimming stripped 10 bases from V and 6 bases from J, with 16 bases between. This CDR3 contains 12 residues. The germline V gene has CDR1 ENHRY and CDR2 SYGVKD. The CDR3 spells CATRTNQGEQYV. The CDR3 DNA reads TGTGCCACCCGGACTAATCAGGGCGAGCAGTACGTC.

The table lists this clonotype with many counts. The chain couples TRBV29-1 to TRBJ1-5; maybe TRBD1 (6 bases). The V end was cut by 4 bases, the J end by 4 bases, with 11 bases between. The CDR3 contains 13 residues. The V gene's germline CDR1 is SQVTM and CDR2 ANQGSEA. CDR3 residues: CSVGVGQNQPQHF. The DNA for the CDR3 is TGCAGCGTTGGAGTAGGACAGAATCAGCCCCAGCATTTT.